This T cell receptor beta chain was sequenced for a study of OX40 agonist ivuxolimab in advanced cancers. Germline values: CDR1 SQVTM, CDR2 ANQGSEA. This CDR3 has 14 amino acids. The trim removed 4 bases at V and 4 bases at J, leaving 6 bases unmatched. Method: immunoSEQ multiplex PCR; TCRdb's copy keeps in-frame clones and lacks some. Counted here are tens of thousands of clones, around four fifths occurring once; the ten biggest clones make up 2.5% to 3%. This chain uses TRBV29-1 with TRBJ2-1, with 8 positions matching TRBD1. The sequences come from CD4+ or CD8+ T cells sorted from blood, collected in a trial of the OX40 agonist ivuxolimab. This receptor was obtained from an adult with an advanced solid tumor such as melanoma, head and neck, liver or kidney cancer. CDR3 sequence reads: CSVGRDRGYNEQFF. CDR3 DNA: TGCAGCGTTGGTCGAGACAGGGGTTACAATGAGCAGTTCTTC.